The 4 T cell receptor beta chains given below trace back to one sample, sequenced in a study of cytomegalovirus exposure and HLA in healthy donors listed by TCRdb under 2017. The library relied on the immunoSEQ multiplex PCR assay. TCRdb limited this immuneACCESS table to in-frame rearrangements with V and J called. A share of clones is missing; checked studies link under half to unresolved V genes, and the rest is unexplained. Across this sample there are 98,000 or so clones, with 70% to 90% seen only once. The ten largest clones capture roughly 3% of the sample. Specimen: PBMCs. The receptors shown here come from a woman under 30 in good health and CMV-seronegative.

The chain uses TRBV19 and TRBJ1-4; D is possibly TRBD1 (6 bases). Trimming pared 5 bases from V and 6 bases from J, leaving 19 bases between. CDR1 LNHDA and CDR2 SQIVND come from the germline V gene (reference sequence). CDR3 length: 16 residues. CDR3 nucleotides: TGTGCCAGTAGTCCCTTTCCGAGGGACAATTATGAAAAACTGTTTTTT. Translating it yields CASSPFPRDNYEKLFF.

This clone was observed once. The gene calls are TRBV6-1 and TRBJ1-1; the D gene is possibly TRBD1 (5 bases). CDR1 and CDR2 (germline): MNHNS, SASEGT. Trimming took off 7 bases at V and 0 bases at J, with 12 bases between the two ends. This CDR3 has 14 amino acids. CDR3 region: CASTWGSVNTEAFF. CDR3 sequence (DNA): TGTGCCAGCACATGGGGCAGTGTGAACACTGAAGCTTTCTTT.

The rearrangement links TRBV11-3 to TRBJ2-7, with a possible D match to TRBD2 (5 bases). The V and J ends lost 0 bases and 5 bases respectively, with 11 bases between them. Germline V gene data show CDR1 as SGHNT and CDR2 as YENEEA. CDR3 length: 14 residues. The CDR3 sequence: CASSLEPGVDEQYF. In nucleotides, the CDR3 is TGTGCCAGCAGCTTAGAACCCGGGGTCGACGAGCAGTACTTC.

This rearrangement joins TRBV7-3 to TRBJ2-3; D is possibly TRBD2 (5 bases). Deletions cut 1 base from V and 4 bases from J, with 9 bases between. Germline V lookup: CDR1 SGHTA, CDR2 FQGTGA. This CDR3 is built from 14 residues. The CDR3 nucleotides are TGTGCCAGCAGCTTAAGAGGGCCCTCAGATACGCAGTATTTT. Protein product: CASSLRGPSDTQYF.